The 31 T cell receptor beta chains given below trace back to one sample, sequenced in a study of Tregs in tolerant kidney transplant recipients. The repertoire was sequenced with immunoSEQ multiplex PCR; TCRdb's copy has only in-frame clones and lacks some. Seen here are about 69,000 clones, around 90% observed once, and the top ten hold approximately 0.39%. The specimen comprised CD4+ T cells from blood, sampled before the transplant. The receptors were gathered from a human donor who received a combined kidney and bone marrow transplant.

This clone was detected only a few times. The gene calls are TRBV6-1 and TRBJ2-7; D may be TRBD2 (5 bases). The germline gives CDR1 MNHNS, CDR2 SASEGT. The CDR3 length is 9 residues. With 10 bases removed from V and 7 bases from J, the gap between germline ends came to 8 bases. CDR3 amino acids: CANRLEQYF. Written as DNA, the CDR3 is TGTGCCAACAGACTAGAGCAGTACTTC.

This chain joins TRBV5-6 and TRBJ2-7, with 9 bases fitting TRBD1. The CDR3 covers 16 residues. Germline V gene lookup returns CDR1 SGHDT and CDR2 YYEEEE. Trimming at V came to 0 bases and at J to 4 bases, leaving 8 bases not matched to a gene. CDR3 DNA: TGTGCCAGCAGCTTGGGGCCGGGACAGGGAGGATACGAGCAGTACTTC. Amino acid sequence: CASSLGPGQGGYEQYF.

J is TRBJ2-3 and V is TRBV18; D not certain. V was clipped by 6 bases and J by 2 bases, with 12 bases between them. The germline gives CDR1 KGHSH, CDR2 LQKENI. The CDR3 totals 14 residues. The CDR3 loop is CASSQNVPTDTQYF. CDR3 nucleotides: TGTGCCAGCTCCCAGAACGTCCCCACAGATACGCAGTATTTT.

The rearrangement uses TRBV11-2 and TRBJ2-7; the match to TRBD2 covers 8 bases. The CDR3 is 17 residues long. Germline V lookup: CDR1 SGHAT, CDR2 FQNNGV. J was trimmed by 1 base and V by 5 bases; bases with no gene match: 13. DNA for the CDR3: TGTGCCAGCAGCCCCTGGGGCGGGGGGCTTCAGTCCTACGAGCAGTACTTC. It is translated as CASSPWGGGLQSYEQYF.

The chain links TRBV10-3 to TRBJ2-1; maybe TRBD2 (5 bases). Germline V CDR1 and CDR2: ENHRY, SYGVKD. Deletions cut 0 bases from V and 7 bases from J, with 13 bases between. This CDR3 is 15 amino acids long. The CDR3 is CAISESSGLGNEQFF. The CDR3 bases are TGTGCCATCAGTGAGTCGAGCGGCCTTGGGAATGAGCAGTTCTTC.

V is TRBV25-1 and J is TRBJ2-2, with 11 bases aligning to TRBD2. CDR1 is MGHDK, CDR2 SYGVNS, per germline. This CDR3 spans 16 amino acids. V shed 4 bases, J shed 1 base, and the junction held 2 bases outside the gene matches. The CDR3 region has the DNA TGTGCCAGCAGTGGGGGACTAGCGGTGAACACCGGGGAGCTGTTTTTT. Amino acids: CASSGGLAVNTGELFF.

The rearrangement joins TRBV11-2 to TRBJ2-3, with unresolved D. The V end lost 5 bases, the J end lost 4 bases, and 13 bases lay between the germline ends. The germline gives CDR1 SGHAT, CDR2 FQNNGV. The CDR3 is 14 amino acids. For the CDR3, the DNA is TGTGCCAGCAGCCCCTGGCCACGCCCAGATACGCAGTATTTT. It codes for CASSPWPRPDTQYF.

The chain uses TRBV2 and TRBJ2-7, with 12 bases fitting TRBD1. This CDR3 contains 15 residues. Trimming cost V 6 bases and J 6 bases; bases outside gene matches: 9. The germline V gene encodes CDR1 SNHLY and CDR2 FYNNEI. The CDR3 bases are TGTGCCAGCAGGGGAAGGGGACAGGGGGCAAGCGAGCAGTACTTC. Translating it yields CASRGRGQGASEQYF.

The V and J genes are TRBV30 and TRBJ2-3, with D tentatively TRBD2 (6 bases). The germline gives CDR1 GTSNPN, CDR2 SVGIG (reference sequence). The V end was cut by 1 base, the J end by 13 bases, with 24 bases between. The CDR3 spans 15 residues. The CDR3 DNA sequence: TGTGCCTGGAGTGCTCCCCCCGCTAGCGTCAGAGGGAAGTATTTT. As protein: CAWSAPPASVRGKYF.

The chain has TRBV14 and TRBJ2-7; D perhaps matches TRBD1 (6 bases). Germline CDR1 SGHDN, CDR2 FVKESK. Trimming shortened V by 2 bases and J by 3 bases, and 17 bases separated the two germline ends. The CDR3 totals 16 residues. The CDR3 DNA follows: TGTGCCAGCAGCCAAAGAGGACAGCTCCAGGACTACGAGCAGTACTTC. Translated, it gives CASSQRGQLQDYEQYF. The full variable domain, with the rest looked up from reference TRBV14 and TRBJ2-7, is EAGVTQFPSHSVIEKGQTVTLRCDPISGHDNLYWYRRVMGKEIKFLLHFVKESKQDESGMPNNRFLAERTGGTYSTLKVQPAELEDSGVYFCASSQRGQLQDYEQYFGPGTRLTVT.

The genes are TRBV9 and TRBJ2-7; no firm D call. V was trimmed by 2 bases and J by 0 bases, leaving 9 bases between them. The CDR3 extends over 14 amino acids. In germline, CDR1 is SGDLS, CDR2 YYNGEE. The CDR3 DNA is TGTGCCAGCAGCGTTGCGGAGACCTCCTACGAGCAGTACTTC. It yields the protein CASSVAETSYEQYF. Together with reference TRBV9 and TRBJ2-7, the CDR3 gives the full variable domain: DSGVTQTPKHLITATGQRVTLRCSPRSGDLSVYWYQQSLDQGLQFLIQYYNGEERAKGNILERFSAQQFPDLHSELNLSSLELGDSALYFCASSVAETSYEQYFGPGTRLTVT.

This clone was picked up one time. The J gene is TRBJ2-6, the V gene TRBV4-1; possible D gene TRBD1, 6 bases. V was cut by 0 bases and J by 8 bases, with 11 bases left in between. This CDR3 has 15 amino acids. Germline-derived CDR1 and CDR2 are MGHRA and YSYEKL. The CDR3 nucleotides are TGCGCCAGCAGCCAAGACCCGGGACAATCCAACGTCCTGACTTTC. Its protein is CASSQDPGQSNVLTF.

V and J are TRBV6-1 and TRBJ1-1; perhaps TRBD1 as D (5 bases). Deletions cut 6 bases from V and 4 bases from J, with 12 bases between. Germline CDR1 and CDR2: MNHNS and SASEGT. The CDR3 spans 13 residues. The CDR3 DNA sequence: TGTGCCAGCAGGGGGCAGGGCGGCACTGAAGCTTTCTTT. It encodes CASRGQGGTEAFF.

The chain combines TRBV19 with TRBJ1-4, with 7 bases identical to TRBD1. The CDR3 sequence is 13 residues long. V was pared by 5 bases and J by 7 bases, with 4 bases of the junction left unmatched. The germline CDR1 and CDR2 sequences are LNHDA and SQIVND (reference sequence). The CDR3 spells CASSLQGTEKLFF. CDR3 nucleotides: TGTGCCAGTAGTCTACAGGGGACTGAAAAACTGTTTTTT.

V usage is TRBV10-3 and J usage is TRBJ2-5; TRBD2 aligns across 8 bases. This CDR3 has 13 residues. With V trimmed by 6 bases and J by 5 bases, 5 bases remained unmatched. Germline V gene sequence: CDR1 ENHRY, CDR2 SYGVKD. This chain's CDR3 is CAIREAGVETQYF. The CDR3, as DNA: TGTGCCATCAGGGAAGCGGGAGTTGAGACCCAGTACTTC.

The chain uses TRBV10-3 and TRBJ1-5, with D perhaps matching TRBD1 (6 bases). CDR1 is ENHRY, CDR2 SYGVKD, per germline. The CDR3 extends over 14 amino acids. The V and J ends lost 2 bases and 7 bases respectively, with 12 bases between them. The CDR3 region is CAISERQGSQPQHF. For the CDR3, the DNA is TGTGCCATCAGTGAGAGGCAGGGGAGCCAGCCCCAGCATTTT.

CDR3 loop: CASSPPFRTGGARDTQYF. CDR3 in DNA: TGTGCCAGCAGCCCCCCGTTCCGGACAGGGGGCGCACGAGATACGCAGTATTTT. The rearrangement uses TRBV7-9 and TRBJ2-3; 11 bases are shared with TRBD1. The CDR3 is made up of 18 amino acids. Germline CDR1 SEHNR, CDR2 FQNEAQ (reference sequence). V trimming: 5 bases; J trimming: 5 bases; junction bases outside the gene matches: 15. Based on the CDR3 plus reference TRBV7-9 and TRBJ2-3, the full variable domain is DTGVSQNPRHKITKRGQNVTFRCDPISEHNRLYWYRQTLGQGPEFLTYFQNEAQLEKSRLLSDRFSAERPKGSFSTLEIQRTEQGDSAMYLCASSPPFRTGGARDTQYFGPGTRLTVL.

This rearrangement joins TRBV5-1 to TRBJ1-3, with a weak D call TRBD1 (5 bases). Germline V CDR1 and CDR2: SGHRS, YFSETQ. Deletions cut 2 bases from V and 0 bases from J, with 9 bases between. The CDR3 is 15 amino acids. CDR3 in amino acids: CASSFGGNSGNTIYF. In nucleotides, the CDR3 is TGCGCCAGCAGCTTTGGGGGGAACTCTGGAAACACCATATATTTT.

The chain couples TRBV5-1 to TRBJ1-1; TRBD1 matches 8 bases. The germline V gene has CDR1 SGHRS and CDR2 YFSETQ. This CDR3 is built from 16 residues. With 0 bases clipped from V and 4 bases from J, the junction kept 8 bases outside the gene matches. CDR3: CASSLDPTGDGTEAFF. CDR3 nucleotide sequence: TGCGCCAGCAGCTTGGACCCGACAGGGGATGGCACTGAAGCTTTCTTT.

The chain employs TRBV9 and TRBJ2-5, with 8 bases matching TRBD2. V lost 2 bases, J lost 5 bases, and 11 bases stayed unmatched. The V gene's germline CDR1 is SGDLS and CDR2 YYNGEE. This CDR3 comprises 16 residues. The CDR3 coding sequence is TGTGCCAGCAGCGTGATGGGACTAGTTGCGGGGGAGACCCAGTACTTC. Protein: CASSVMGLVAGETQYF.

The chain is built from TRBV7-9 and TRBJ2-2; 7 nucleotides align to TRBD1. Germline CDR1 is SEHNR and CDR2 is FQNEAQ (reference sequence). This CDR3 has 14 amino acids. V dropped 6 bases and J dropped 3; count of bases not matched to a gene: 4. CDR3 DNA sequence: TGTGCCAGCAGACCCGGGACAGACACCGGGGAGCTGTTTTTT. Translation gives CASRPGTDTGELFF.

The chain links TRBV5-1 to TRBJ1-3, with D perhaps TRBD1 (6 bases). Germline lookup yields CDR1 SGHRS and CDR2 YFSETQ. Trimming cost V 2 bases and J 0 bases, with 9 bases left between them. This CDR3 has 15 residues. The CDR3 reads CASSLTGSSGNTIYF. The CDR3 DNA is TGCGCCAGCAGCTTAACAGGGAGCTCTGGAAACACCATATATTTT.

The chain recombines TRBV4-2 with TRBJ2-3; 8 nucleotides line up with TRBD2. This CDR3 has 20 amino acids. Trimming cost V 0 bases and J 0 bases; bases outside gene matches: 14. Germline loops: CDR1 LGHNA, CDR2 YNFKEQ. The CDR3 loop reads CASSQEASASGRSSTDTQYF. DNA of the CDR3: TGTGCCAGCAGCCAAGAGGCTTCGGCTAGCGGGCGATCTAGCACAGATACGCAGTATTTT.

The chain recombines TRBV18 with TRBJ1-1, with TRBD1 matching 7 bases. CDR3 length: 14 residues. Germline assignment: CDR1 KGHSH and CDR2 LQKENI. Unmatched junction bases numbered 13, after V lost 5 bases and J lost 10 bases. This CDR3 reads CASSAGTEGVRAFF. CDR3 in DNA: TGTGCCAGCTCAGCCGGGACAGAGGGGGTGAGAGCTTTCTTT. Based on the CDR3 plus reference TRBV18 and TRBJ1-1, the full variable domain is NAGVMQNPRHLVRRRGQEARLRCSPMKGHSHVYWYRQLPEEGLKFMVYLQKENIIDESGMPKERFSAEFPKEGPSILRIQQVVRGDSAAYFCASSAGTEGVRAFFGQGTRLTVV.

This clone was observed once. The rearrangement joins TRBV29-1 to TRBJ2-1; 8 positions match TRBD2. There are 14 residues in the CDR3. Looked up from germline, CDR1 is SQVTM and CDR2 is ANQGSEA. V lost 8 bases to trimming and J lost 5 bases; unmatched junction nucleotides: 11. CDR3 in DNA: TGCAGCTCCTGGGGGCTAGCGGGTAACAATGAGCAGTTCTTC. Translating it yields CSSWGLAGNNEQFF.

The chain carries TRBV5-1 and TRBJ2-3, with D uncertain. The CDR3 contains 15 residues. From germline, CDR1 is SGHRS and CDR2 YFSETQ. V dropped 3 bases and J dropped 1 base, with 12 bases sitting between them. For the CDR3, the DNA is TGCGCCAGCAGCTGGGCCCCAACAGGCACAGATACGCAGTATTTT. Translation gives CASSWAPTGTDTQYF.

The chain couples TRBV28 to TRBJ1-4; 11 nucleotides match TRBD1. The V gene's germline CDR1 is MDHEN and CDR2 SYDVKM. There are 17 residues in the CDR3. Trimming cost V 4 bases and J 5 bases; bases outside gene matches: 9. In DNA, the CDR3 is TGTGCCAGCAGTTCCGTCCCGGGACAGGGGGGGAATGAAAAACTGTTTTTT. Encoded protein: CASSSVPGQGGNEKLFF.

J is TRBJ2-2 and V is TRBV29-1; maybe TRBD1 (6 bases). The CDR3 totals 14 residues. Deletions cut 5 bases from V and 1 base from J, with 11 bases between. Germline V gene sequence: CDR1 SQVTM, CDR2 ANQGSEA. CDR3 in amino acids: CSVSPDRNTGELFF. The DNA for the CDR3 is TGCAGCGTTTCCCCGGACAGGAACACCGGGGAGCTGTTTTTT.

The chain is built from TRBV30 and TRBJ2-3; maybe TRBD1 (5 bases). The CDR3 length is 15 residues. Deletions cut 4 bases from V and 3 bases from J, with 17 bases between. Germline-derived CDR1 and CDR2 are GTSNPN and SVGIG (reference sequence). The chain's CDR3 is CAWTVAQAFTDTQYF. For the CDR3, the DNA is TGTGCCTGGACCGTGGCACAGGCCTTTACAGATACGCAGTATTTT.

This sequence joins TRBV28 and TRBJ2-7; D might be TRBD2 (6 bases). This CDR3 comprises 16 residues. Trimming pared 0 bases from V and 2 bases from J, leaving 14 bases between. Germline values: CDR1 MDHEN, CDR2 SYDVKM. The chain's CDR3 is CASSLWGGMGAYEQYF. The CDR3 DNA sequence: TGTGCCAGCAGTTTATGGGGGGGAATGGGGGCCTACGAGCAGTACTTC.

J is TRBJ2-2 and V is TRBV28; 11 bases fit TRBD2. With V trimmed by 6 bases and J by 4 bases, 10 bases remained unmatched. The CDR3 is 17 residues long. The germline gives CDR1 MDHEN, CDR2 SYDVKM. CDR3 sequence (DNA): TGTGCCAGCAGGAGGGGTAGCGGGAGGGCAGGCACCGGGGAGCTGTTTTTT. This gives the protein CASRRGSGRAGTGELFF.